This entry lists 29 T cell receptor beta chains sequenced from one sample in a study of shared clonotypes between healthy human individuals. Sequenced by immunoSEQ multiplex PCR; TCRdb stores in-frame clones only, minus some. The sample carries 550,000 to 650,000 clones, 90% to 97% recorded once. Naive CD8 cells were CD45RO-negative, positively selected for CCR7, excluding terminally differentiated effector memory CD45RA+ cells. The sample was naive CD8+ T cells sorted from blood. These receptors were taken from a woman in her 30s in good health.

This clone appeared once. The CDR3 loop reads CAWMAGTGYTEAFF. As DNA, the CDR3 is TGTGCCTGGATGGCCGGGACAGGGTATACTGAAGCTTTCTTT. The V and J genes are TRBV30 and TRBJ1-1; 9 nucleotides line up with TRBD1. The V gene end was trimmed by 4 bases and the J gene end by 5 bases; junction bases not matched to a gene: 8. Germline V gene sequence: CDR1 GTSNPN, CDR2 SVGIG (reference sequence). The CDR3 covers 14 residues. Full variable domain (outside the CDR3, taken from reference TRBV30 and TRBJ1-1): SQTIHQWPATLVQPVGSPLSLECTVEGTSNPNLYWYRQAAGRGLQLLFYSVGIGQISSEVPQNLSASRPQDRQFILSSKKLLLSDSGFYLCAWMAGTGYTEAFFGQGTRLTVV.

In nucleotides, the CDR3 is TGCAGTGCTAGAGAGGATCAGCCCCAGCATTTT. This codes for CSAREDQPQHF. This chain joins TRBV20-1 and TRBJ1-5; D ambiguous. The V end was cut by 0 bases, the J end by 5 bases, with 2 bases between. CDR1 DFQATT and CDR2 SNEGSKA come from the germline V gene (reference sequence). The CDR3 runs to 11 residues.

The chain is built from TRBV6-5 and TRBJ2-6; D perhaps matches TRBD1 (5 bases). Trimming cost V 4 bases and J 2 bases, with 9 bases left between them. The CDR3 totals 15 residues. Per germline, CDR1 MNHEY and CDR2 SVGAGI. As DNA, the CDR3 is TGTGCCAGCAGTTCGGACATACCTGGGGCCAACGTCCTGACTTTC. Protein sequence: CASSSDIPGANVLTF.

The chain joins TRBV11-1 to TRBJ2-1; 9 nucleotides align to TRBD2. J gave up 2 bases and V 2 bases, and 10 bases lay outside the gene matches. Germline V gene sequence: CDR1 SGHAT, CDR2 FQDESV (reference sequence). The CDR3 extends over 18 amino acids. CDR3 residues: CASSLSVGAGGPYNEQFF. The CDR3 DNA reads TGTGCCAGCAGCTTAAGTGTCGGGGCGGGAGGGCCCTACAATGAGCAGTTCTTC.

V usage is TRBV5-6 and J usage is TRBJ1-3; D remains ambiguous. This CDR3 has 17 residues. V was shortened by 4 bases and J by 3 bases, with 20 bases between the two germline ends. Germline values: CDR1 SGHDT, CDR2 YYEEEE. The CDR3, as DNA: TGTGCCAGCAGCGGCCCGGGCGGCCATGGTGTTGGAAACACCATATATTTT. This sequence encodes CASSGPGGHGVGNTIYF. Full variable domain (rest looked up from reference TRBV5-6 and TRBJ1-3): DAGVTQSPTHLIKTRGQQVTLRCSPKSGHDTVSWYQQALGQGPQFIFQYYEEEERQRGNFPDRFSGHQFPNYSSELNVNALLLGDSALYLCASSGPGGHGVGNTIYFGEGSWLTVV.

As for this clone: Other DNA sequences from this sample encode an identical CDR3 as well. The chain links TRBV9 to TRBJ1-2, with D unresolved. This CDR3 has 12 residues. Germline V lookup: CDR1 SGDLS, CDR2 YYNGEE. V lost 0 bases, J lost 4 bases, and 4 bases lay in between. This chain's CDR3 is CASSVGGYGYTF. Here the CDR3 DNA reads TGTGCCAGCAGCGTAGGTGGCTATGGCTACACCTTC.

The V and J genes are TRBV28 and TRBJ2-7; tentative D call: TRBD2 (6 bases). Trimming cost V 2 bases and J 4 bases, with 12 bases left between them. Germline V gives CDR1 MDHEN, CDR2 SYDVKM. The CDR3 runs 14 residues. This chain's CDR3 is CASSLRLAPYEQYF. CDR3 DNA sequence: TGTGCCAGCAGTTTACGGCTAGCGCCTTACGAGCAGTACTTC. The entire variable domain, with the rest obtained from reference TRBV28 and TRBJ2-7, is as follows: DVKVTQSSRYLVKRTGEKVFLECVQDMDHENMFWYRQDPGLGLRLIYFSYDVKMKEKGDIPEGYSVSREKKERFSLILESASTNQTSMYLCASSLRLAPYEQYFGPGTRLTVT.

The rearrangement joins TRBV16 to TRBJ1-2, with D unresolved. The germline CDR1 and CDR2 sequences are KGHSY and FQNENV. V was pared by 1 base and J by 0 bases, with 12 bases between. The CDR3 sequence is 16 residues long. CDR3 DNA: TGTGCCAGCAGCCAATACGGTCCGGGTGCTAACTATGGCTACACCTTC. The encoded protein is CASSQYGPGANYGYTF.

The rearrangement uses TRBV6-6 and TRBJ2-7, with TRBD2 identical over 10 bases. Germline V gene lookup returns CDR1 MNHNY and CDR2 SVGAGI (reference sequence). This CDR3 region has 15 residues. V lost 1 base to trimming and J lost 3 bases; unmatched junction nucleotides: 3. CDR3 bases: TGTGCCAGCAGTTACTACGGGACTAGCGACTACGAGCAGTACTTC. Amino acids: CASSYYGTSDYEQYF.

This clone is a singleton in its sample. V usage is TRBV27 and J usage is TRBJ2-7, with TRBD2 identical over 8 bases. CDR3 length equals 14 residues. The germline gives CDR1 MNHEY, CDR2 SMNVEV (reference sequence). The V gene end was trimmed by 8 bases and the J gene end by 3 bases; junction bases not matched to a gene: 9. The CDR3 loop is CASYQTRGDYEQYF. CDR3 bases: TGTGCCAGCTATCAAACGCGGGGGGACTACGAGCAGTACTTC.

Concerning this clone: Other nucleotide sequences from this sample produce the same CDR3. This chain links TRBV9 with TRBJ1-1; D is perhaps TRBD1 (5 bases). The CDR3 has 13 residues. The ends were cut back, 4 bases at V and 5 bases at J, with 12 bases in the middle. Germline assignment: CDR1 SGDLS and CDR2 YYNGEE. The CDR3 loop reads CASSPPRGTEAFF. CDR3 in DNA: TGTGCCAGCAGCCCTCCCCGGGGGACTGAAGCTTTCTTT.

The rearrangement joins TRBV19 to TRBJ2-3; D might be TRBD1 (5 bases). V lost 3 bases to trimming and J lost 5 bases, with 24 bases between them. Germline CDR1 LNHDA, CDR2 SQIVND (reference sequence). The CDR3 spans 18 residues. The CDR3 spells CASSIYFRGPIIGDTQYF. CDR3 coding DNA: TGTGCCAGTAGTATTTATTTTAGGGGCCCAATAATAGGAGATACGCAGTATTTT.

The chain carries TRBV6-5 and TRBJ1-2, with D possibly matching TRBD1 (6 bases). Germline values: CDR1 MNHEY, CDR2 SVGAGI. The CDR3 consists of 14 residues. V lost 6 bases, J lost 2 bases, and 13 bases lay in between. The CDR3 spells CASRKTGYNYGYTF. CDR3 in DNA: TGTGCCAGCAGAAAAACAGGGTACAACTATGGCTACACCTTC.

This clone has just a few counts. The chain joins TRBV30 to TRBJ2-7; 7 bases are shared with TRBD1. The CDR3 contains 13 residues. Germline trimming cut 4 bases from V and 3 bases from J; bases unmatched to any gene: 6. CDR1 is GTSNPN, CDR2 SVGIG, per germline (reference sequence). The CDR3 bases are TGTGCCTGGATCAGGGCAGGGGGCTACGAGCAGTACTTC. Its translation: CAWIRAGGYEQYF.

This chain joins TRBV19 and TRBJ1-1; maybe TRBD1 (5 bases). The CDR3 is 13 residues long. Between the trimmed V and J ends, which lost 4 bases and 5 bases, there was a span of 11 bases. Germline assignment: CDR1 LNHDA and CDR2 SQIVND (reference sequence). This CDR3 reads CASSSRRETEAFF. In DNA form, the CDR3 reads TGTGCCAGTAGTAGTCGCAGGGAAACTGAAGCTTTCTTT.

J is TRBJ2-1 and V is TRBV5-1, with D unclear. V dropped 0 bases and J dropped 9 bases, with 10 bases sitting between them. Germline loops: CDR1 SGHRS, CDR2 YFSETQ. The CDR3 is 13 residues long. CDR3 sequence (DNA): TGCGCCAGCAGCTTGGGGGTGGGTAGTGAGCAGTTCTTC. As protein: CASSLGVGSEQFF.

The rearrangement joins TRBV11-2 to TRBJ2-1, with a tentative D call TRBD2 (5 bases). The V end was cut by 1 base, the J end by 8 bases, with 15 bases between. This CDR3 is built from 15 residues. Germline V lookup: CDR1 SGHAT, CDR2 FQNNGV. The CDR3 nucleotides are TGTGCCAGCAGCTTAGGACTAATGGTACGCGATGAGCAGTTCTTC. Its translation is CASSLGLMVRDEQFF.

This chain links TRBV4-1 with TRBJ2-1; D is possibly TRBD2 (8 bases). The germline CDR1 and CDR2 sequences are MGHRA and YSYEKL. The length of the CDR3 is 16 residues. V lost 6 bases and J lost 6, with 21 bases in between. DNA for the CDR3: TGCGCCAGCAGACATAGGGGGCGGGAGGAGGGCAATGAGCAGTTCTTC. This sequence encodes CASRHRGREEGNEQFF.

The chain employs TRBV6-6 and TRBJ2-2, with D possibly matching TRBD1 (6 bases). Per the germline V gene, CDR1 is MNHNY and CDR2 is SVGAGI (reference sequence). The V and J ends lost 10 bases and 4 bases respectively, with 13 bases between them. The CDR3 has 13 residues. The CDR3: CATFMDSTGELFF. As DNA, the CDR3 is TGTGCCACCTTCATGGACAGCACCGGGGAGCTGTTTTTT.

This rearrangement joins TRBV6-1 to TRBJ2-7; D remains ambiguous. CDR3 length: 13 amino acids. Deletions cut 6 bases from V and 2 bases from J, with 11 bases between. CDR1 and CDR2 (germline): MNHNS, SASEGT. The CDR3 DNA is TGTGCCAGCAGGATCGACTCGGCCTACGAGCAGTACTTC. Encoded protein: CASRIDSAYEQYF.

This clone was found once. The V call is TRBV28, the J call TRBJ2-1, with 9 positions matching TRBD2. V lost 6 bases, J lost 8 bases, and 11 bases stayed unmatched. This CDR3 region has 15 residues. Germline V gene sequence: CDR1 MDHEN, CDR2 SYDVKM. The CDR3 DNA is TGTGCCAGCAGCTCGACTAGCGGTCTCCACGATGAGCAGTTCTTC. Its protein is CASSSTSGLHDEQFF.

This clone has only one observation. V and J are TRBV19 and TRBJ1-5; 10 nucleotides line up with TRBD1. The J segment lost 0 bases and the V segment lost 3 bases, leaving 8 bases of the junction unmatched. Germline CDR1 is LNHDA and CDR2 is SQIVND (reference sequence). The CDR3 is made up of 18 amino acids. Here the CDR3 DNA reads TGTGCCAGTAGTATCTCCGGGACAGGGGTTTATAGCAATCAGCCCCAGCATTTT. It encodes CASSISGTGVYSNQPQHF.

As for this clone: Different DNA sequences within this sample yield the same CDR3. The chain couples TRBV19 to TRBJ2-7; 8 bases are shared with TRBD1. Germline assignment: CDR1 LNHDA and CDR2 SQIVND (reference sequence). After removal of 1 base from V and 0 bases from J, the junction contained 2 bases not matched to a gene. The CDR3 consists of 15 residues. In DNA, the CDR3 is TGTGCCAGTAGTATAGGACAGGGGTCCTCCTACGAGCAGTACTTC. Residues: CASSIGQGSSYEQYF.

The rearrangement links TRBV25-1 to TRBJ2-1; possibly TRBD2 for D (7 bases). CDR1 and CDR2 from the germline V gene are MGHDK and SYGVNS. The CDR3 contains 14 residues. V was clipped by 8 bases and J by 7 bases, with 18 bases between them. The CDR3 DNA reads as TGTGCCAGCGGGGGGGGCGGGAGAGGTAATGAGCAGTTCTTC. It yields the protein CASGGGGRGNEQFF.

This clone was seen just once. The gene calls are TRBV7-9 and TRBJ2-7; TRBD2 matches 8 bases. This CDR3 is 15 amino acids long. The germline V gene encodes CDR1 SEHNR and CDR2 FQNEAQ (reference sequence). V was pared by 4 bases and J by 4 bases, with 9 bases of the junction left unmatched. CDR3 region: CASSSTGTSGYEQYF. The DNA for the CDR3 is TGTGCCAGCAGCTCAACCGGGACTAGTGGATACGAGCAGTACTTC.

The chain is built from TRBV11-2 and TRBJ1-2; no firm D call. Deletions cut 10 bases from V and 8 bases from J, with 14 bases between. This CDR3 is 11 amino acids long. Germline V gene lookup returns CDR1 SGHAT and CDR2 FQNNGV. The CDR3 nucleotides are TGTGCCACCCAGGAGTTAGAGGGCTACACCTTC. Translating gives CATQELEGYTF.

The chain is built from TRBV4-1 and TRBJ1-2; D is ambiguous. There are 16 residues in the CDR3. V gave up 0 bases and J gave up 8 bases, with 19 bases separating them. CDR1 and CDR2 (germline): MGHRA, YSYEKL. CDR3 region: CASSQDTPSPVRGYTF. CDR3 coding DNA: TGCGCCAGCAGCCAAGATACCCCAAGTCCCGTCCGGGGCTACACCTTC.

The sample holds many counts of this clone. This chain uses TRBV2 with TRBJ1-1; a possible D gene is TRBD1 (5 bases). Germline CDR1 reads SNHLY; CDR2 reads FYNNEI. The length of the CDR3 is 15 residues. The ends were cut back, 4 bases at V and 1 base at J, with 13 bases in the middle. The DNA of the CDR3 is TGTGCCAGCAGTGTGGGGGACGGCCCGAACACTGAAGCTTTCTTT. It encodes CASSVGDGPNTEAFF.

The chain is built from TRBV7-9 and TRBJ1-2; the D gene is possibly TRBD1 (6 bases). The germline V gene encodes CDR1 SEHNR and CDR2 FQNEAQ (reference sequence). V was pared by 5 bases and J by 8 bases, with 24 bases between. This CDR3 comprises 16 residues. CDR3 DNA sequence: TGTGCCAGCAGCCGCGCAGGGGTCCCTGCGTTGGAGGGCTACACCTTC. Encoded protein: CASSRAGVPALEGYTF.